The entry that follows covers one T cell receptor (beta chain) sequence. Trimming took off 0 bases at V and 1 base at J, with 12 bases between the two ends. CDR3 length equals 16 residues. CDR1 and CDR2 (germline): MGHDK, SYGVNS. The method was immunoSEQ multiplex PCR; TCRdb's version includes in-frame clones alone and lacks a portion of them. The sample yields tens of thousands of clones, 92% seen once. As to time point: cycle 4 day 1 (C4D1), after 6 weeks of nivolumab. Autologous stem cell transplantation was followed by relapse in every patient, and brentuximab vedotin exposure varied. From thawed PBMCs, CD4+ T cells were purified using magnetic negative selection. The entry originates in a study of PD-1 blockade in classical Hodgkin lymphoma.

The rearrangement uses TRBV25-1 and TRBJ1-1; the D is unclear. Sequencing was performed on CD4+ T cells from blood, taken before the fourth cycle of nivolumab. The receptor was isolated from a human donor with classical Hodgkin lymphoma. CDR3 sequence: CASSEYWPPRNTEAFF. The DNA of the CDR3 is TGTGCCAGCAGTGAATATTGGCCACCTCGGAACACTGAAGCTTTCTTT.